Sequencing of this TCR beta chain was carried out in a study of vaccination effects on CD4 cells after COVID-19. The overall study: Vaccine administered to participants consisted of two doses of either BNT162b2 or mRNA-1273.

The assay was immunoSEQ multiplex PCR, and TCRdb's table has in-frame clones only and misses some. The sample includes 50,000 to 70,000 clones, approximately 78% of them seen just once. Concerning this clone: Its matching antigen is unknown.

The CDR3 length is 16 residues. V lost 4 bases to trimming and J lost 7 bases; unmatched junction nucleotides: 10. Per the germline V gene, CDR1 is LNHNV and CDR2 is YYDKDF (reference sequence). Culturing for about 9 days preceded CD4+ T cell isolation. The input for sequencing was CD4+ T cells from PBMCs cultured without peptide, taken before COVID-19 vaccination. The chain recombines TRBV15 with TRBJ1-5, with TRBD1 identical over 10 bases. The receptor comes from a human donor who had a prior SARS-CoV-2 infection. CDR3 region: CATSKGDRGFRQPQHF. CDR3 nucleotides: TGTGCCACCAGCAAAGGGGACAGGGGATTTCGACAGCCCCAGCATTTT.